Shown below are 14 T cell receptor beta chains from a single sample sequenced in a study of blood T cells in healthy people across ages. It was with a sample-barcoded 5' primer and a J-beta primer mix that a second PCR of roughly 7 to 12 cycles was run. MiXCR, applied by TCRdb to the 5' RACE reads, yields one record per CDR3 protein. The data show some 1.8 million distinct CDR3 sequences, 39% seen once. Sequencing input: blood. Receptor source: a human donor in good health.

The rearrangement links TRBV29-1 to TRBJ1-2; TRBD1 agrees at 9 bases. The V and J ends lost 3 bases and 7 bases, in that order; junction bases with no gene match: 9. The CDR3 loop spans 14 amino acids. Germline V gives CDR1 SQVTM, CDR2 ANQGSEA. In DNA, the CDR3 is TGCAGCGTTGAGAGACTCACAGGGGGCCGTGGCTACACCTTC. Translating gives CSVERLTGGRGYTF.

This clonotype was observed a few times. The CDR3 DNA reads as TGTGCCAGCAGCCCCACCTGGGACACGAACACTGAAGCTTTCTTT. It specifies CASSPTWDTNTEAFF. This chain connects TRBV7-9 to TRBJ1-1; possibly TRBD1 for D (6 bases). The CDR3 extends over 15 amino acids. CDR1 is SEHNR and CDR2 is FQNEAQ in the germline V gene (reference sequence). V gave up 5 bases and J gave up 1 base, with 14 bases separating them.

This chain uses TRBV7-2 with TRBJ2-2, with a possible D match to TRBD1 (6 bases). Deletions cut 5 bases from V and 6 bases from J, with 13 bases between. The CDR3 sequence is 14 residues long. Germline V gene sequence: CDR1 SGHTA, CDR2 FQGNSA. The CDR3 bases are TGTGCCAGCAGCCCAGACAGGAGTCCCGGGGAGCTGTTTTTT. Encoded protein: CASSPDRSPGELFF.

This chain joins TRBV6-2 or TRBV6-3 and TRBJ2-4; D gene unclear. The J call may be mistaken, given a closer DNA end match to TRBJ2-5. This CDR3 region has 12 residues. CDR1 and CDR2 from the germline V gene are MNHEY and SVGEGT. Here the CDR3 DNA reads TGTGCCAGCAAACCCGATCCGGAGACCCAGTACTTC. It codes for CASKPDPETQYF.

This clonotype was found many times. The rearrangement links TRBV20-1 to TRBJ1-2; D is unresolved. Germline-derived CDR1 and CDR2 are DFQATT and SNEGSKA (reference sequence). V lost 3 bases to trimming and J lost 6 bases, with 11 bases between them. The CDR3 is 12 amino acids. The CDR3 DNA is TGCAGTGCTAGTTACCGGAGAGATGGCTACACCTTC. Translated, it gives CSASYRRDGYTF.

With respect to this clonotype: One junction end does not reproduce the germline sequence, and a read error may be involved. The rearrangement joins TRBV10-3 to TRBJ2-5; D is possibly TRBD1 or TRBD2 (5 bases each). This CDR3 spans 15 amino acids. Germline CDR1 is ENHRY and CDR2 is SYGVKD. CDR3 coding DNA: TGTGCCATCGGTGAGTCGAGGGGCATCGGGGAGACCCAGTACTTC. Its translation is CAIGESRGIGETQYF.

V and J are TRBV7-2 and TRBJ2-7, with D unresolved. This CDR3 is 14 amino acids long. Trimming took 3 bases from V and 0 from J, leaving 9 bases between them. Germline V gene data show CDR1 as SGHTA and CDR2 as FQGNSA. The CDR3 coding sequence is TGTGCCAGCAGCTTTCGAGCGATCTCCTACGAGCAGTACTTC. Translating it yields CASSFRAISYEQYF.

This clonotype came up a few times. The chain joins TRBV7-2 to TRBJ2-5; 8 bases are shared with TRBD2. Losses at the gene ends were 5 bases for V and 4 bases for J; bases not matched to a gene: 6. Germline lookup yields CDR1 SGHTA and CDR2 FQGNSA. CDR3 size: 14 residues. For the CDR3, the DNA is TGTGCCAGCAGCGTAAAAAGCGGGGGAGAGACCCAGTACTTC. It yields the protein CASSVKSGGETQYF.

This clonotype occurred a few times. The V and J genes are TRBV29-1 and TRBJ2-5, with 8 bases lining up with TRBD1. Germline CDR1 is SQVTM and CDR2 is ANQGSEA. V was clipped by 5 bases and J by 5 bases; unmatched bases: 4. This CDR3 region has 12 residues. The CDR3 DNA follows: TGCAGCGTTAAGGGACAGGCTGAGACCCAGTACTTC. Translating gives CSVKGQAETQYF.

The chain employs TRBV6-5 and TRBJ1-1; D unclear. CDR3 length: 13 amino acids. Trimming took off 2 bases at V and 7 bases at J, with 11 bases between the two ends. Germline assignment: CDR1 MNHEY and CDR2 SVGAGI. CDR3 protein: CASSYDTGGEAFF. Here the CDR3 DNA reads TGTGCCAGCAGTTACGATACGGGAGGTGAAGCTTTCTTT.

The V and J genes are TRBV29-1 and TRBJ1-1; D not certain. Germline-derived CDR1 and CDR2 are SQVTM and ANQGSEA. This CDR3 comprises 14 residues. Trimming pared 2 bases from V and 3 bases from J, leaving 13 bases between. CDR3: CSVELQRVDTEAFF. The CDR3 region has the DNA TGCAGCGTTGAACTACAGCGGGTTGACACTGAAGCTTTCTTT.

The CDR3 DNA is TGCAGCGTCCAGGAGGGAACCCTACTTACAGGGAAACTGTTTTTT. It specifies CSVQEGTLLTGKLFF. This sequence joins TRBV29-1 and TRBJ1-4; possible D gene TRBD1, 6 bases. Per germline, CDR1 SQVTM and CDR2 ANQGSEA. V was shortened by 6 bases and J by 11 bases, with 25 bases between the two germline ends. The CDR3 has 15 amino acids. The whole variable domain, remainder taken from reference TRBV29-1 and TRBJ1-4, is SAVISQKPSRDICQRGTSLTIQCQVDSQVTMMFWYRQQPGQSLTLIATANQGSEATYESGFVIDKFPISRPNLTFSTLTVSNMSPEDSSIYLCSVQEGTLLTGKLFFGSGTQLSVL.

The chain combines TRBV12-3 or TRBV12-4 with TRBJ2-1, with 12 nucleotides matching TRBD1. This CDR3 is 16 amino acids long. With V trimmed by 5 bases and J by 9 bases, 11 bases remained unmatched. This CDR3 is CASSDPGTGGVGEQFF. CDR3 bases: TGTGCCAGCAGTGACCCCGGGACAGGGGGCGTCGGTGAGCAGTTCTTC.

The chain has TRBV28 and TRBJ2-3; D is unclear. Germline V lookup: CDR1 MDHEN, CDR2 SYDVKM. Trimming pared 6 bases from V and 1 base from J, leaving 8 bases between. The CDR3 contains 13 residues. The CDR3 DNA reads TGTGCCAGCAGGACCACAGGCACAGATACGCAGTATTTT. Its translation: CASRTTGTDTQYF.